This TCR beta chain is from a study of T cell clonality in common variable immunodeficiency. General study results and limits: In common variable immunodeficiency, TCR beta chains reportedly carried fewer deletions and N-nucleotide insertions.

The sample holds a few counts of this clone. Its antigen is currently unknown. The sequenced fragment ends 3 residues before the CDR3 boundary, so the rest is inferred from the germline J gene. Libraries were prepared by immunoSEQ multiplex PCR; TCRdb keeps only in-frame clonotypes and omits some of them. The repertoire consists of under 60,000 clones, none detected only once. Patients and controls were mostly of Caucasian heritage. The length of the CDR3 is 16 residues. The germline V gene has CDR1 MNHEY and CDR2 SVGEGT. The sequenced material came from peripheral blood mononuclear cells. This TCR was sampled from a person aged 18 to 75 in good health. V gene TRBV6-2 or TRBV6-3 combines with J gene TRBJ1-2; D ambiguous. The sequenced part of the CDR3 DNA is TGTGCCAGCAGAAGGACTAGCGGGAATGCTTACAATGAC. Translated: CASRRTSGNAYND. The CDR3 reads in full as CASRRTSGNAYNDYTF.